Listed here are 15 T cell receptor beta chains from one sample, sequenced in a study of blood T cell repertoires in COVID-19. TCRdb keeps only in-frame clones here, not all; method: immunoSEQ multiplex PCR. The sample yields 88,000 or so clones, around 90% seen once. What was sequenced was peripheral blood. Receptors originate from a man in his fifties or sixties with acute or convalescent COVID-19.

This clone has a single count. The chain links TRBV28 to TRBJ2-7; 7 bases line up with TRBD1. In germline, CDR1 is MDHEN, CDR2 SYDVKM. The CDR3 totals 13 residues. The J segment lost 0 bases and the V segment lost 6 bases, leaving 2 bases of the junction unmatched. The CDR3 DNA follows: TGTGCCAGCAGCCGGGACAGCTCCTACGAGCAGTACTTC. It is translated as CASSRDSSYEQYF.

The count of this clone is one. The V call is TRBV10-2, the J call TRBJ2-1; D possibly corresponds to TRBD2 (7 bases). The germline gives CDR1 WSHSY, CDR2 SAAADI. The CDR3 spans 14 residues. V lost 6 bases to trimming and J lost 3 bases, with 12 bases between them. CDR3 residues: CASRRGGNYNEQFF. CDR3 nucleotides: TGCGCCAGCAGAAGGGGGGGAAACTACAATGAGCAGTTCTTC.

The V and J genes are TRBV3-1 (or the pseudogene TRBV3-2) and TRBJ1-1; a possible D gene is TRBD1 (5 bases). The germline CDR1 and CDR2 sequences are LGHDT and YNNKEL (reference sequence). V was trimmed by 6 bases and J by 0 bases, leaving 11 bases between them. The CDR3 runs to 14 residues. CDR3 sequence reads: CASRPREMNTEAFF. Here the CDR3 DNA reads TGTGCCAGCAGGCCCAGGGAAATGAACACTGAAGCTTTCTTT.

The chain joins TRBV15 to TRBJ2-7, with D tentatively TRBD1 (5 bases). CDR1 is LNHNV and CDR2 is YYDKDF in the germline V gene (reference sequence). This CDR3 region has 13 residues. V gave up 6 bases and J gave up 4 bases, with 13 bases separating them. CDR3: CATRGQGLYEQYV. CDR3 coding DNA: TGTGCCACCAGGGGGCAGGGTCTTTACGAGCAGTACGTC.

CDR3: CASSPLRLVRFNEQFF. DNA of the CDR3: TGTGCCAGCAGCCCCCTAAGACTAGTCCGGTTTAATGAGCAGTTCTTC. V usage is TRBV7-3 and J usage is TRBJ2-1; a weak D match, TRBD2 (6 bases). V lost 5 bases to trimming and J lost 7 bases, with 21 bases between them. Looked up from germline, CDR1 is SGHTA and CDR2 is FQGTGA. The CDR3 loop spans 16 amino acids.

The chain uses TRBV6-6 and TRBJ2-7, with TRBD1 as a possible D gene (6 bases). CDR1 is MNHNY and CDR2 is SVGAGI in the germline V gene (reference sequence). Deletions cut 0 bases from V and 1 base from J, with 10 bases between. This CDR3 spans 15 amino acids. The chain's CDR3 is CASSYSGQASYEQYF. Here the CDR3 DNA reads TGTGCCAGCAGTTACTCGGGACAAGCTTCCTACGAGCAGTACTTC.

This clone appeared a single time. V gene TRBV4-2 combines with J gene TRBJ2-3; 7 positions agree with TRBD1. The ends lost 3 bases at V and 4 bases at J; junction bases unmatched: 4. This CDR3 has 14 amino acids. Germline values: CDR1 LGHNA, CDR2 YNFKEQ. CDR3 amino acids: CASSQLGQSDTQYF. The CDR3 DNA reads TGTGCCAGCAGCCAGTTGGGACAGTCAGATACGCAGTATTTT.

This chain joins TRBV4-1 and TRBJ2-7; 7 bases match TRBD1. The length of the CDR3 is 18 residues. The V and J ends lost 1 base and 3 bases, in that order; junction bases with no gene match: 15. Per germline, CDR1 MGHRA and CDR2 YSYEKL. CDR3 coding DNA: TGCGCCAGCAGCCAAGCCTCTGGTATAAAGGGGGCCGGCTACGAGCAGTACTTC. It encodes CASSQASGIKGAGYEQYF.

The rearrangement uses TRBV18 and TRBJ2-4; maybe TRBD1 (6 bases). The CDR3 runs 14 residues. The V end was cut by 3 bases, the J end by 6 bases, with 12 bases between. In germline, CDR1 is KGHSH, CDR2 LQKENI. The CDR3 DNA is TGTGCCAGCTCACCTTACAGGGAAACAAACATTCAGTACTTC. This encodes CASSPYRETNIQYF.

This chain connects TRBV20-1 to TRBJ1-4; no clear D. The CDR3 is 11 residues long. Trimming left V 3 bases short and J 8 bases short, with 7 bases between. CDR1 and CDR2 from the germline V gene are DFQATT and SNEGSKA (reference sequence). The DNA for the CDR3 is TGCAGTGCTAGGGGCAGAGAAAAACTGTTTTTT. Translated: CSARGREKLFF.

The chain employs TRBV7-2 and TRBJ2-3, with D possibly matching TRBD1 (6 bases). The CDR3 runs 16 residues. Trimming stripped 2 bases from V and 0 bases from J, with 12 bases between. Germline V gene sequence: CDR1 SGHTA, CDR2 FQGNSA. The CDR3 DNA reads as TGTGCCAGCAGCTTATCAGGGGCCACTAGCACAGATACGCAGTATTTT. Translating it yields CASSLSGATSTDTQYF.

In this sample, this clone turned up once. This chain joins TRBV7-8 and TRBJ2-6; D is ambiguous. The CDR3 is 18 amino acids. The germline V gene has CDR1 SGHVS and CDR2 FQNEAQ. Trimming removed 5 bases at V and 0 bases at J, with 17 bases between. The CDR3 coding sequence is TGTGCCAGCAGCCCCCGGAGTCCTTGGATCTCTGGGGCCAACGTCCTGACTTTC. Amino acids: CASSPRSPWISGANVLTF.

The rearrangement joins TRBV29-1 to TRBJ1-2; the D gene is possibly TRBD1 (6 bases). Between the trimmed V and J ends, which lost 3 bases and 5 bases, there was a span of 16 bases. The CDR3 length is 14 residues. Germline lookup yields CDR1 SQVTM and CDR2 ANQGSEA. The CDR3 DNA is TGCAGCGTTGAGGACAGTTCACATTCATATGGCTACACCTTC. Translation: CSVEDSSHSYGYTF.

Turning to this clone: The identical CDR3 is also encoded by other nucleotide sequences in the sample. The CDR3 sequence: CASSLGRADEKLFF. In DNA form, the CDR3 reads TGTGCCAGCAGCTTAGGCAGGGCGGACGAAAAACTGTTTTTT. V is TRBV5-4 and J is TRBJ1-4, with D possibly matching TRBD1 (5 bases). CDR1 and CDR2 from the germline V gene are SGHNT and YYREEE (reference sequence). This CDR3 spans 14 amino acids. V was clipped by 2 bases and J by 8 bases, with 13 bases between them. Using reference TRBV5-4 and TRBJ1-4 for the parts outside the CDR3, the full variable domain is ETGVTQSPTHLIKTRGQQVTLRCSSQSGHNTVSWYQQALGQGPQFIFQYYREEENGRGNFPPRFSGLQFPNYSSELNVNALELDDSALYLCASSLGRADEKLFFGSGTQLSVL.

This sequence joins TRBV2 and TRBJ2-7; TRBD2 is a possible D gene (6 bases). The CDR3 sequence is 15 residues long. Germline lookup yields CDR1 SNHLY and CDR2 FYNNEI. Trimming cost V 5 bases and J 2 bases, with 16 bases left between them. The CDR3 DNA reads as TGTGCCAGCAGTTGGGCGGGGACGGGGGCCTACGAGCAGTACTTC. Protein sequence: CASSWAGTGAYEQYF.